The next 20 T cell receptor beta chains were all read from a single sample in a study of CD8+CD57+ T cells in acquired aplastic anemia. The template for TCR beta VDJ and CDR3 sequence profiling was genomic DNA. A single record per CDR3 protein comes from TCRdb applying MiXCR to the reads. This sample has about 130,000 distinct CDR3 sequences, with about 46% found just once. The sample consisted of sorted CD4+, CD8+, or CD8+CD57+ T cells (not recorded which) from PBMCs. The receptor source for this set is a human donor in good health, serving as a control.

This clonotype was seen at least ten times. The chain carries TRBV7-9 and TRBJ2-7; D might be TRBD1 (6 bases). Germline lookup yields CDR1 SEHNR and CDR2 FQNEAQ (reference sequence). The V end lost 3 bases, the J end lost 7 bases, and 19 bases lay between the germline ends. The CDR3 has 15 amino acids. The CDR3 protein is CASSFRTEISREQYF. The CDR3, as DNA: TGTGCCAGCAGCTTTCGGACAGAGATCTCTAGGGAGCAGTACTTC.

The genes are TRBV9 and TRBJ1-1; maybe TRBD1 (5 bases). The CDR3 has 14 amino acids. The V gene's germline CDR1 is SGDLS and CDR2 YYNGEE. Trimming removed 3 bases at V and 3 bases at J, with 12 bases between. The CDR3 region is CASSATGTHTEAFF. The CDR3 DNA reads as TGTGCCAGCAGCGCGACCGGGACGCACACTGAAGCTTTCTTT.

This clonotype showed up many times. The rearrangement uses TRBV11-2 and TRBJ2-7; 7 nucleotides agree with TRBD2. The CDR3 extends over 14 amino acids. CDR1 SGHAT and CDR2 FQNNGV come from the germline V gene. The trim removed 5 bases at V and 2 bases at J, leaving 6 bases unmatched. CDR3 sequence (DNA): TGTGCCAGCAGCGTCCCGGGGGGTACCTACGAGCAGTACTTC. Its translation: CASSVPGGTYEQYF.

There are a few counts of this clonotype. V is TRBV11-2 and J is TRBJ2-3; 8 bases are a match to TRBD2. TRBJ2-5 matches the DNA end more closely, so the J call is doubtful. Per the germline V gene, CDR1 is SGHAT and CDR2 is FQNNGV. The length of the CDR3 is 15 residues. The CDR3 is CASSPHIAGRETQYF. DNA of the CDR3: TGTGCCAGCAGCCCACACATAGCGGGAAGGGAGACCCAGTACTTC.

The genes are TRBV5-1 and TRBJ2-5; 16 nucleotides match TRBD2. Germline assignment: CDR1 SGHRS and CDR2 YFSETQ. Trimming cost V 0 bases and J 3 bases; bases outside gene matches: 5. CDR3 size: 18 residues. The CDR3 bases are TGCGCCAGCAGCTTGGTTTTTGGGACTAGCGGGGGGGAAGAGACCCAGTACTTC. Amino acids: CASSLVFGTSGGEETQYF.

This clonotype was counted ten times or more. The rearrangement uses TRBV19 and TRBJ2-5; D ambiguous. CDR1 and CDR2 (germline): LNHDA, SQIVND (reference sequence). V dropped 5 bases and J dropped 5 bases, with 15 bases sitting between them. This CDR3 is built from 14 residues. CDR3 residues: CASSRSRFAETQYF. In DNA, the CDR3 is TGTGCCAGTAGTCGGTCGCGATTTGCGGAGACCCAGTACTTC.

This chain links TRBV2 with TRBJ1-1, with 9 positions matching TRBD1. Germline V lookup: CDR1 SNHLY, CDR2 FYNNEI. This CDR3 region has 13 residues. J lost 4 bases, V lost 8 bases, and 5 bases had no gene match. The CDR3 coding sequence is TGTGCCAGCCCACCGGGACAGGGCACTGAAGCTTTCTTT. Amino acids: CASPPGQGTEAFF.

At least ten counts were recorded for this clonotype. V and J are TRBV7-2 and TRBJ2-7; D gene ambiguous. The CDR3 sequence is 12 residues long. Trimming left V 1 base short and J 0 bases short, with 1 base between. The germline CDR1 and CDR2 sequences are SGHTA and FQGNSA. The CDR3: CASSLGSYEQYF. DNA of the CDR3: TGTGCCAGCAGCTTAGGCTCCTACGAGCAGTACTTC.

This clonotype was seen many times. The J gene is TRBJ1-4, the V gene TRBV9; no firm D call. Trimming took 3 bases from V and 4 from J, leaving 10 bases between them. The germline V gene encodes CDR1 SGDLS and CDR2 YYNGEE. CDR3 length: 14 amino acids. CDR3 sequence: CASSETVINEKLFF. The CDR3 nucleotides read TGTGCCAGCAGCGAGACCGTCATTAATGAAAAACTGTTTTTT. Filled out from reference TRBV9 and TRBJ1-4, the complete variable domain reads DSGVTQTPKHLITATGQRVTLRCSPRSGDLSVYWYQQSLDQGLQFLIQYYNGEERAKGNILERFSAQQFPDLHSELNLSSLELGDSALYFCASSETVINEKLFFGSGTQLSVL.

This clonotype has at least ten counts. The chain joins TRBV12-3 or TRBV12-4 to TRBJ1-4; D is possibly TRBD1 (5 bases). V lost 9 bases, J lost 7 bases, and 18 bases lay in between. The length of the CDR3 is 14 residues. Written as DNA, the CDR3 is TGTGCCAGTACGCAGTCGGGGGGAAGTGAAAAACTGTTTTTT. As protein: CASTQSGGSEKLFF.

This clonotype was seen a few times. J is TRBJ1-1 and V is TRBV20-1; TRBD1 agrees at 10 bases. The V segment lost 5 bases and the J segment 3 bases; nucleotides outside the gene matches: 3. Germline loops: CDR1 DFQATT, CDR2 SNEGSKA (reference sequence). This CDR3 region has 13 residues. CDR3 in DNA: TGCAGTGCTGAAGGGACAGGGGACACTGAAGCTTTCTTT. Encoded protein: CSAEGTGDTEAFF.

This clonotype was picked up many times. The chain uses TRBV9 and TRBJ2-5, with a tentative D call TRBD1 (6 bases). V was pared by 1 base and J by 2 bases, with 15 bases between. CDR3 length: 16 residues. CDR1 is SGDLS, CDR2 YYNGEE, per germline. CDR3 region: CASSVSAGVMQETQYF. The CDR3 nucleotides are TGTGCCAGCAGCGTATCAGCAGGGGTAATGCAAGAGACCCAGTACTTC.

This chain uses TRBV15 with TRBJ2-1; a weak D match, TRBD2 (6 bases). Between the trimmed V and J ends, which lost 0 bases and 4 bases, there was a span of 10 bases. Germline CDR1 reads LNHNV; CDR2 reads YYDKDF (reference sequence). The CDR3 is made up of 15 amino acids. CDR3: CATSRDGSGYNEQFF. The CDR3 DNA is TGTGCCACCAGCAGAGACGGGAGCGGGTACAATGAGCAGTTCTTC.

In this sample, this clonotype turned up many times. V gene TRBV7-6 combines with J gene TRBJ2-7; D possibly corresponds to TRBD2 (5 bases). Germline CDR1 is SGHVS and CDR2 is FNYEAQ. The CDR3 extends over 14 amino acids. Trimming took 8 bases from V and 7 from J, leaving 21 bases between them. CDR3 residues: CASGGAARTGEQYF. As DNA, the CDR3 is TGTGCCAGCGGAGGCGCAGCGAGGACGGGGGAGCAGTACTTC.

Ten or more counts support this clonotype. This sequence joins TRBV15 and TRBJ1-2, with 10 bases lining up with TRBD1. Germline lookup yields CDR1 LNHNV and CDR2 YYDKDF (reference sequence). The CDR3 length is 17 residues. V lost 2 bases to trimming and J lost 5 bases; unmatched junction nucleotides: 11. CDR3: CATSRPSGTGARYGYTF. DNA of the CDR3: TGTGCCACCAGCAGACCCTCCGGGACAGGGGCTCGTTATGGCTACACCTTC.

This clonotype is deemed medium-sized. The chain links TRBV7-8 to TRBJ1-1; D remains ambiguous. Germline values: CDR1 SGHVS, CDR2 FQNEAQ. This CDR3 contains 12 residues. V was pared by 5 bases and J by 0 bases, with 4 bases between. The CDR3 loop is CASSPLNTEAFF. Written as DNA, the CDR3 is TGTGCCAGCAGCCCACTGAACACTGAAGCTTTCTTT.

V gene TRBV7-9 combines with J gene TRBJ2-5; D not resolved. There are 9 residues in the CDR3. The V gene's germline CDR1 is SEHNR and CDR2 FQNEAQ (reference sequence). V was pared by 5 bases and J by 7 bases, with 2 bases between. CDR3 protein: CASSPTQYF. DNA for the CDR3: TGTGCCAGCAGCCCGACCCAGTACTTC. Supplemented by reference TRBV7-9 and TRBJ2-5, the full variable domain reads DTGVSQNPRHKITKRGQNVTFRCDPISEHNRLYWYRQTLGQGPEFLTYFQNEAQLEKSRLLSDRFSAERPKGSFSTLEIQRTEQGDSAMYLCASSPTQYFGPGTRLLVL.

This clonotype was seen a few times. The chain carries TRBV10-2 and TRBJ2-5; 8 positions agree with TRBD2. This CDR3 is 13 amino acids long. Germline V gene sequence: CDR1 WSHSY, CDR2 SAAADI. V shed 8 bases and J 5 bases; nucleotides not matched to a gene: 7. The CDR3 sequence is CASGLANKETQYF. CDR3 nucleotide sequence: TGCGCCAGCGGACTAGCTAATAAGGAGACCCAGTACTTC.

This chain links TRBV2 with TRBJ2-1; 10 nucleotides line up with TRBD1. Germline V gives CDR1 SNHLY, CDR2 FYNNEI. The CDR3 totals 14 residues. With V trimmed by 7 bases and J by 4 bases, 4 bases remained unmatched. CDR3 protein: CASTGQGGYNEQFF. The CDR3 DNA is TGTGCCAGCACCGGACAGGGGGGTTACAATGAGCAGTTCTTC. Filled out from reference TRBV2 and TRBJ2-1, the complete variable domain reads EPEVTQTPSHQVTQMGQEVILRCVPISNHLYFYWYRQILGQKVEFLVSFYNNEISEKSEIFDDQFSVERPDGSNFTLKIRSTKLEDSAMYFCASTGQGGYNEQFFGPGTRLTVL.

V gene TRBV12-3 or TRBV12-4 combines with J gene TRBJ1-2; D is uncertain. The V end was cut by 3 bases, the J end by 6 bases, with 8 bases between. The CDR3 is made up of 12 amino acids. DNA for the CDR3: TGTGCCAGCAGTTTCACGGGCAATGGCTACACCTTC. Its translation is CASSFTGNGYTF.